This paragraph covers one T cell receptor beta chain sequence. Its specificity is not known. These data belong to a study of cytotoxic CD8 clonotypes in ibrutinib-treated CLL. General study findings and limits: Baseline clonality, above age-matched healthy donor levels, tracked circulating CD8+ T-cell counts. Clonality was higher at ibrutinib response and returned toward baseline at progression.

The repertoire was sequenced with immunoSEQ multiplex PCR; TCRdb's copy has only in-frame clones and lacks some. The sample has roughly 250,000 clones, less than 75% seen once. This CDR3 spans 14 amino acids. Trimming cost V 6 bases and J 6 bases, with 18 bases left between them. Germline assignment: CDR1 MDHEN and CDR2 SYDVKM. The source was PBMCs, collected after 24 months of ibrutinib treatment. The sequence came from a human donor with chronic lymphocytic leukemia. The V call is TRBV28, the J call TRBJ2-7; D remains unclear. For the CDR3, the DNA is TGTGCCAGCAGGCAAACTGGCATAGCCTCCGAGCAGTACTTC. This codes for CASRQTGIASEQYF.